A selection of T cell receptor beta chains follows, all from one sample in a study of neurological immune-mediated disorders. TCRdb analysed the 5' RACE reads with MiXCR anew, one entry per CDR3 protein. The sample lists some 28,000 distinct CDR3 sequences, more than 6.5% occurring once. Specimen: PBMCs. The receptors originated from a woman in her fifties or sixties in good health. CDR3s include the opening cysteine and the closing phenylalanine or tryptophan. D genes are given only for firm matches. Each size is once, few or many counts, or a class when the clone is expanded.

cdr3_nt | cdr3_aa | clone_size | j_call | v_call | d_call
TGCAGTGCTAGCCCGGGAGGCTATGGCTACACCTTC | CSASPGGYGYTF | many | TRBJ1-2 | TRBV20-1 | -
TGTGCCAGCAGCTTAGGCCGGGACAGGAGGGGTGGGGCCAACGTCCTGACTTTC | CASSLGRDRRGGANVLTF | many | TRBJ2-6 | TRBV7-2 | TRBD1
TGTGCCAGCAGTGTCCTGAAGAGAGCCGGGGAGCTGTTTTTT | CASSVLKRAGELFF | many | TRBJ2-2 | TRBV28 | -
TGTGCCACCAGCAGGCCGATGGGGGGTCTTATCACCGGGGAGCTGTTTTTT | CATSRPMGGLITGELFF | many | TRBJ2-2 | TRBV15 | -
TGTGCCACCAGTCAGACCGGGCAGGGGACGGAGACCCAGTACTTC | CATSQTGQGTETQYF | many | TRBJ2-5 | TRBV24-1 | -
TGCAGTGCTCTTTCCCCCGGACTAGCGGGGGGGAATACCGAGCAGTTCTTC | CSALSPGLAGGNTEQFF | many | TRBJ2-1 | TRBV20-1 | TRBD2
TGCAGCGTTGCGGGGGCCACCGGGTCAGTCGAGCAGTTCTTC | CSVAGATGSVEQFF | many | TRBJ2-1 | TRBV29-1 | -
TGTGCCAGCAGCTCGACAGGGGGTGGCTACGAGCAGTACTTC | CASSSTGGGYEQYF | many | TRBJ2-7 | TRBV7-2 | TRBD1
TGTGCCAGCAGGCCGGGACAACCCACCGGGGAGCTGTTTTTT | CASRPGQPTGELFF | many | TRBJ2-2 | TRBV28 | -
TGCAGTGCGCTCGACAGAGCTGATACGCAGTATTTT | CSALDRADTQYF | many | TRBJ2-3 | TRBV20-1 | -
TGTGCCAGCAGCTTCGGGTGGGGCACCGGGGAGCTGTTTTTT | CASSFGWGTGELFF | many | TRBJ2-2 | TRBV7-3 | -
TGTGCCAGCAGCCAAAGTACACAGAGCACAGATACGCAGTATTTT | CASSQSTQSTDTQYF | many | TRBJ2-3 | TRBV7-2 | -
TGTGCCAGAACGCAAGACAGGGGGGAAGGCTACACCTTC | CARTQDRGEGYTF | many | TRBJ1-2 | TRBV2 | TRBD1